The 21 T cell receptor beta chains in this list originate from one sample, sequenced in a study of blood T cell repertoires in COVID-19. Sequencing was performed with immunoSEQ multiplex PCR; in TCRdb, only in-frame clones are kept and a portion is missing. The table records 70,000 or so clones, 86% of them present only once. Sequences were obtained from peripheral blood. These receptors were collected from a man aged 50-59 years with acute or convalescent COVID-19.

This clone was seen more than once but under ten times. The chain combines TRBV7-2 with TRBJ1-1; D uncertain. The CDR3 loop spans 14 amino acids. CDR1 and CDR2 (germline): SGHTA, FQGNSA. V lost 5 bases to trimming and J lost 1 base, with 11 bases between them. The CDR3 spells CASSPSSGNTEAFF. The CDR3 nucleotides read TGTGCCAGCAGCCCAAGTTCAGGGAACACTGAAGCTTTCTTT.

J is TRBJ2-7 and V is TRBV4-1; TRBD1 matches 10 bases. The length of the CDR3 is 15 residues. Germline CDR1 MGHRA, CDR2 YSYEKL. V shed 5 bases, J shed 0 bases, and the junction held 4 bases outside the gene matches. The DNA of the CDR3 is TGCGCCAGCAGCAGAAGGACAGGGGGCTCCTACGAGCAGTACTTC. Residues: CASSRRTGGSYEQYF.

V usage is TRBV7-3 and J usage is TRBJ1-1; tentatively, D is TRBD1 (5 bases). The CDR3 totals 14 residues. CDR1 is SGHTA and CDR2 is FQGTGA in the germline V gene. The ends were cut back, 5 bases at V and 4 bases at J, with 14 bases in the middle. CDR3 coding DNA: TGTGCCAGCAGCCGGCAGGGCATCAGCACTGAAGCTTTCTTT. Translating gives CASSRQGISTEAFF.

The chain carries TRBV30 and TRBJ1-2, with 8 bases lining up with TRBD1. Germline V gene lookup returns CDR1 GTSNPN and CDR2 SVGIG (reference sequence). The CDR3 has 18 amino acids. J lost 2 bases, V lost 2 bases, and 16 bases had no gene match. The CDR3 region has the DNA TGTGCCTGGAGTTCCTTCCACCGACGACAGGGGCAAAACTATGGCTACACCTTC. The encoded protein is CAWSSFHRRQGQNYGYTF.

The rearrangement joins TRBV5-1 to TRBJ2-3; 9 bases map to TRBD1. This CDR3 is 17 amino acids long. The germline V gene encodes CDR1 SGHRS and CDR2 YFSETQ. V lost 0 bases, J lost 3 bases, and 8 bases stayed unmatched. CDR3 amino acids: CASSLGSRTGVTDTQYF. CDR3 nucleotide sequence: TGCGCCAGCAGCTTGGGTTCGAGGACAGGGGTGACAGATACGCAGTATTTT.

The chain carries TRBV9 and TRBJ1-1, with TRBD1 identical over 11 bases. The CDR3 runs 13 residues. J lost 8 bases, V lost 4 bases, and 4 bases had no gene match. CDR1 is SGDLS, CDR2 YYNGEE, per germline. The CDR3 loop reads CASSFRTGGEAFF. The CDR3 bases are TGTGCCAGCAGCTTCCGGACAGGGGGCGAAGCTTTCTTT.

The chain joins TRBV19 to TRBJ2-3; possibly TRBD1 for D (6 bases). Germline CDR1 reads LNHDA; CDR2 reads SQIVND (reference sequence). V dropped 7 bases and J dropped 6 bases, with 14 bases sitting between them. This CDR3 contains 13 residues. CDR3 nucleotides: TGTGCCAGTACCCAGGGGATCACGGATACGCAGTATTTT. Translated, it gives CASTQGITDTQYF.

This clone came up a few times. The chain combines TRBV6-1 with TRBJ2-3; D might be TRBD2 (6 bases). Germline lookup yields CDR1 MNHNS and CDR2 SASEGT. V was cut by 3 bases and J by 4 bases, with 14 bases left in between. This CDR3 region has 15 residues. This CDR3 is CASSDKVGGADTQYF. The CDR3 nucleotides are TGTGCCAGCAGTGATAAGGTGGGAGGCGCAGATACGCAGTATTTT.

The chain is built from TRBV18 and TRBJ2-2; D may be TRBD2 (5 bases). With 1 base removed from V and 5 bases from J, the gap between germline ends came to 17 bases. CDR1 is KGHSH, CDR2 LQKENI, per germline. The CDR3 extends over 17 amino acids. This chain's CDR3 is CASSPRYELAETGELFF. The CDR3 DNA sequence: TGTGCCAGCTCACCACGGTACGAGCTAGCTGAGACCGGGGAGCTGTTTTTT. The full variable domain, rest sourced from reference TRBV18 and TRBJ2-2, is NAGVMQNPRHLVRRRGQEARLRCSPMKGHSHVYWYRQLPEEGLKFMVYLQKENIIDESGMPKERFSAEFPKEGPSILRIQQVVRGDSAAYFCASSPRYELAETGELFFGEGSRLTVL.

This clone was detected only once. The chain is built from TRBV19 and TRBJ1-5; maybe TRBD1 (5 bases). V was shortened by 2 bases and J by 4 bases, with 18 bases between the two germline ends. The CDR3 consists of 17 residues. Germline CDR1 and CDR2: LNHDA and SQIVND (reference sequence). This CDR3 reads CASSILGGGGINQPQHF. The CDR3, as DNA: TGTGCCAGTAGTATATTGGGGGGTGGAGGGATTAATCAGCCCCAGCATTTT.

The gene calls are TRBV29-1 and TRBJ1-6; TRBD1 agrees at 9 bases. Germline V gives CDR1 SQVTM, CDR2 ANQGSEA. Trimming at V came to 6 bases and at J to 9 bases, leaving 6 bases not matched to a gene. This CDR3 has 13 amino acids. CDR3 sequence reads: CSVSTGGSSPLHF. CDR3 in DNA: TGCAGCGTCTCGACAGGGGGTAGTTCACCCCTCCACTTT. Variable domain in full (rest from reference TRBV29-1 and TRBJ1-6): SAVISQKPSRDICQRGTSLTIQCQVDSQVTMMFWYRQQPGQSLTLIATANQGSEATYESGFVIDKFPISRPNLTFSTLTVSNMSPEDSSIYLCSVSTGGSSPLHFGNGTRLTVT.

The V and J genes are TRBV24-1 and TRBJ2-5; TRBD1 matches at 9 bases. The germline V gene has CDR1 KGHDR and CDR2 SFDVKD. With 8 bases clipped from V and 2 bases from J, the junction kept 2 bases outside the gene matches. CDR3 length: 13 residues. CDR3 DNA: TGTGCCACCATGGGGACAGGGCAAGAGACCCAGTACTTC. This translates into CATMGTGQETQYF.

The chain employs TRBV21-1 and TRBJ2-7; the table's D call of TRBD2 was not tested on the DNA. TRBV21-1 counts as a pseudogene. CDR3 length: 15 residues. CDR3 in DNA: TGTGCCAGCATTCCGTCGTCGGGGGGGGCCTACGAGCAGTACTTC. Protein product: CASIPSSGGAYEQYF.

The rearrangement uses TRBV10-3 and TRBJ2-3; 14 bases align to TRBD2. With V trimmed by 6 bases and J by 1 base, 9 bases remained unmatched. The germline gives CDR1 ENHRY, CDR2 SYGVKD. The CDR3 spans 18 residues. CDR3 amino acids: CAIRGLAGDEVGTDTQYF. CDR3 bases: TGTGCCATCAGGGGACTAGCGGGAGATGAGGTTGGCACAGATACGCAGTATTTT.

A single count supports this clone. The chain is built from TRBV7-9 and TRBJ2-4; D may be TRBD2 (6 bases). V was trimmed by 5 bases and J by 0 bases, leaving 11 bases between them. The CDR3 extends over 15 amino acids. Looked up from germline, CDR1 is SEHNR and CDR2 is FQNEAQ (reference sequence). The CDR3: CASSRFGGAKNIQYF. The CDR3 nucleotides read TGTGCCAGCAGCCGTTTCGGGGGAGCCAAAAACATTCAGTACTTC.

The chain combines TRBV2 with TRBJ2-3, with a tentative D call TRBD2 (6 bases). Trimming removed 8 bases from V and 1 base from J, with 13 bases in between. Germline-derived CDR1 and CDR2 are SNHLY and FYNNEI. This CDR3 region has 14 residues. The DNA for the CDR3 is TGTGCCAGCGCTGGCCCGGGGGGCACAGATACGCAGTATTTT. Translated: CASAGPGGTDTQYF.

J is TRBJ1-4 and V is TRBV5-1, with 9 bases aligning to TRBD1. The V gene end was trimmed by 4 bases and the J gene end by 4 bases; junction bases not matched to a gene: 2. CDR3 size: 14 residues. CDR1 and CDR2 from the germline V gene are SGHRS and YFSETQ. CDR3 sequence reads: CASSLGQGNEKLFF. CDR3 sequence (DNA): TGCGCCAGCAGCCTGGGACAGGGTAATGAAAAACTGTTTTTT.

The chain links TRBV11-3 to TRBJ2-3; 9 bases agree with TRBD2. The CDR3 covers 13 residues. Germline V gene lookup returns CDR1 SGHNT and CDR2 YENEEA. Losses at the gene ends were 2 bases for V and 10 bases for J; bases not matched to a gene: 4. The CDR3 DNA reads TGTGCCAGCAGCTTATCCAGACTAGCGGCGCAGTATTTT. Protein sequence: CASSLSRLAAQYF.

The chain joins TRBV18 to TRBJ1-4; D gene unclear. CDR1 KGHSH and CDR2 LQKENI come from the germline V gene. CDR3 length: 16 residues. The germline V and J ends were trimmed by 5 bases and 0 bases, with 13 bases remaining between them. The CDR3 DNA is TGTGCCAGCTCAGAATCTCAGGCGACAACTAATGAAAAACTGTTTTTT. This encodes CASSESQATTNEKLFF.

The J gene is TRBJ2-2, the V gene TRBV30; no firm D call. The CDR3 loop spans 14 amino acids. V lost 2 bases and J lost 4, with 11 bases in between. Germline V gene data show CDR1 as GTSNPN and CDR2 as SVGIG (reference sequence). The CDR3 loop reads CAWSWYGGTGELFF. CDR3 DNA: TGTGCCTGGAGTTGGTACGGTGGCACCGGGGAGCTGTTTTTT.

The chain couples TRBV30 to TRBJ2-1; a weak D match, TRBD2 (5 bases). This CDR3 has 11 residues. V lost 7 bases and J 4 bases, leaving 8 bases between the germline ends. CDR1 and CDR2 (germline): GTSNPN, SVGIG (reference sequence). The CDR3: CAFGSYNEQFF. DNA for the CDR3: TGTGCCTTTGGGAGTTACAATGAGCAGTTCTTC.